A selection of T cell receptor beta chains follows, all from one sample in a study of memory CD4+ T cells and cytomegalovirus serostatus. Profiling relied on immunoSEQ multiplex PCR, and the TCRdb table lists in-frame clones only, not all of them. The data hold 35,000 to 40,000 clones, with around 79% observed a single time. The sample consisted of memory CD4+ T cells from blood. Receptor source: an adult in good health and CMV-seropositive. Both conserved end residues are part of each CDR3. The order of the fields is clone size, J gene, V gene, CDR3 protein. Not every row has a clone size; where given, it reads once, few, many or a size class.

>-|TRBJ2-7|TRBV18
CASSPREFSYEQYF
>-|TRBJ1-3|TRBV14
CASSQVRSPGNTIYF
>few|TRBJ2-1|TRBV6-5
CASSRAGIRNEQFF
>few|TRBJ1-2|TRBV29-1
CSAEEQINYGYTF
>-|TRBJ2-5|TRBV20-1
CSARAGETQYF
>-|TRBJ2-3|TRBV6-1
CASSDVAGGLTDTQYF
>-|TRBJ2-5|TRBV9
CASSVGSGKGETQYF
>-|TRBJ1-1|TRBV6-1
CASSERYTEAFF
>-|TRBJ1-3|TRBV27
CASSLKGPHSGNTIYF
>-|TRBJ2-3|TRBV6-6
CASSYKQGAQDTQYF
>-|TRBJ2-7|TRBV7-8
CASSLDNYEQYF
>-|TRBJ1-4|TRBV29-1
CSVEVAGTGTNF
>-|TRBJ1-1|TRBV19
CASRSDRGQNEAFF
>-|TRBJ1-1|TRBV7-9
CASRTTGAAEAFF
>-|TRBJ1-2|TRBV7-2
CASSAGQGSYGYTF